These T cell receptor beta chains were read from a single sample in a study of blood T cell repertoires in COVID-19. Sequenced by immunoSEQ multiplex PCR; TCRdb stores in-frame clones only, minus some. The sample yields approximately 180,000 clones, around 90% seen once. Sequenced input: peripheral blood. These receptor sequences come from a human donor in a cohort sampled during active COVID-19. Each CDR3 is given with its conserved first and last residue. A D gene is named only where the DNA matches it firmly. Not every row has a clone size; where given, it reads once, few, many or a size class.

V	D	size	J	DNA	CDR3
TRBV28	-	-	TRBJ1-4	TGTGCCCTAGGTTCGGGGGTAACTAATGAAAAACTGTTTTTT	CALGSGVTNEKLFF
TRBV9	-	-	TRBJ1-3	TGTGCCAGCAGCGTTCGAGGGGACATCTCTGGAAACACCATATATTTT	CASSVRGDISGNTIYF
TRBV2	-	-	TRBJ1-1	TGTGCCAGCGGGAGTAGGACTGAAGCTTTCTTT	CASGSRTEAFF
TRBV6-2/TRBV6-3	-	-	TRBJ2-7	TGTGCCAGCAGTTCTCCCCTCTGGGGCGGATCTTCCTACGAGCAGTACTTC	CASSSPLWGGSSYEQYF
TRBV19	TRBD1	many	TRBJ1-1	TGTGCCAGTAGTATCGAAACAGGGGGCGGTGGCACTGAAGCTTTCTTT	CASSIETGGGGTEAFF
TRBV25-1	TRBD2	-	TRBJ2-3	TGTGCCAGCAGTGAAACCGGCGGGGGGATTGCAAGAGATACGCAGTATTTT	CASSETGGGIARDTQYF
TRBV19	TRBD1	-	TRBJ2-2	TGTGCCAGTAGTATGCGGACAGGGAACACCGGGGAGCTGTTTTTT	CASSMRTGNTGELFF
TRBV19	-	-	TRBJ1-2	TGTGCCAGTAGTACCGTCCGGGGGGGATCGAACTATGGCTACACCTTC	CASSTVRGGSNYGYTF
TRBV14	-	-	TRBJ1-5	TGTGCCAGCAGCCAAGCCAGGGGCAATCAGCCCCAGCATTTT	CASSQARGNQPQHF
TRBV7-9	-	-	TRBJ2-7	TGTGCCAGCAGCGGCGACAGATCCTACGAGCAGTACTTC	CASSGDRSYEQYF
TRBV7-2	-	-	TRBJ1-4	TGTGCCAGCAGCTTAGCCGTGGGGCGGGGGGAAAAACTGTTTTTT	CASSLAVGRGEKLFF
TRBV10-3	-	-	TRBJ1-1	TGTGCCATCAAGACAACGGCGAACACTGAAGCTTTCTTT	CAIKTTANTEAFF
TRBV7-6	-	-	TRBJ2-7	TGTGCCAGCAGCTTAGCCTCCGAGGGCGGGAAATCTTACGAGCAGTACTTC	CASSLASEGGKSYEQYF
TRBV24-1	TRBD1	-	TRBJ2-7	TGTGCCACCAGTGATTTAGCCTCGACCGGGACAGAAACCTACGAGCAGTACTTC	CATSDLASTGTETYEQYF
TRBV19	-	once	TRBJ2-3	TGTGCCAGTAGCGCAGGGCCGAGGAGCACAGATACGCAGTATTTT	CASSAGPRSTDTQYF
TRBV5-6	-	-	TRBJ2-6	TGTGCCAGCAGCTTGCCCCACTCTGGGGCCAACGTCCTGACTTTC	CASSLPHSGANVLTF